Each of the 17 T cell receptor beta chains below was sequenced from the same sample in a study of cytomegalovirus exposure and HLA in healthy donors. With 60 Vbeta and 13 Jbeta primers, the PCR was carried out. Clones were read by immunoSEQ multiplex PCR, and TCRdb kept only the in-frame ones, dropping some. The table lists some 100,000 clones, around three quarters of them singletons. Sequences were obtained from PBMCs. Receptors originate from a woman between 45 and 65 years old in good health and CMV-seropositive.

With respect to this clone: The germline gene is not matched at one end of the junction; a read error may be the cause. The chain couples TRBV7-7 to TRBJ2-3; 7 positions agree with TRBD2. This CDR3 is 15 amino acids long. In germline, CDR1 is SSHAT, CDR2 FNYEAQ (reference sequence). The CDR3 here is CASSLASGYTDTQYF. The CDR3 coding sequence is TGTGCTAGCAGCTTAGCTAGCGGATACACAGATACGCAGTATTTT.

CDR3: CASTLGGLNTEAFF. The CDR3, as DNA: TGTGCCAGCACCCTGGGGGGGCTGAACACTGAAGCTTTCTTT. The V gene is TRBV11-2, the J gene TRBJ1-1, with D perhaps TRBD1 (6 bases). This CDR3 is built from 14 residues. The V gene lost 7 bases and the J gene lost 0 bases, with 12 bases spanning the gap. The V gene's germline CDR1 is SGHAT and CDR2 FQNNGV. The whole variable domain, remainder taken from reference TRBV11-2 and TRBJ1-1, is EAGVAQSPRYKIIEKRQSVAFWCNPISGHATLYWYQQILGQGPKLLIQFQNNGVVDDSQLPKDRFSAERLKGVDSTLKIQPAKLEDSAVYLCASTLGGLNTEAFFGQGTRLTVV.

V usage is TRBV9 and J usage is TRBJ1-1; 8 bases line up with TRBD1. Trimming removed 3 bases from V and 5 bases from J; junction bases left unmatched: 6. CDR1 is SGDLS, CDR2 YYNGEE, per germline. This CDR3 contains 14 residues. Written as DNA, the CDR3 is TGTGCCAGCAGCGGGCGGACAGGGAAGACTGAAGCTTTCTTT. It is translated as CASSGRTGKTEAFF.

This clone was seen only a few times. This chain links TRBV30 with TRBJ1-6; no firm D call. The CDR3 is 13 amino acids. Trimming took 6 bases from V and 7 from J, leaving 13 bases between them. CDR1 and CDR2 (germline): GTSNPN, SVGIG (reference sequence). The DNA for the CDR3 is TGTGCCTGCCTCGGGGTTGGAAATTCACCCCTCCACTTT. Translation: CACLGVGNSPLHF.

The chain carries TRBV19 and TRBJ2-1; 9 bases line up with TRBD1. This CDR3 has 14 residues. Germline V gene data show CDR1 as LNHDA and CDR2 as SQIVND (reference sequence). The J segment lost 8 bases and the V segment lost 6 bases, leaving 8 bases of the junction unmatched. The CDR3 sequence: CASSDRGALDEQFF. The CDR3 bases are TGTGCCAGTAGCGACAGGGGGGCCCTAGATGAGCAGTTCTTC. Full variable domain (remainder filled in from reference TRBV19 and TRBJ2-1): DGGITQSPKYLFRKEGQNVTLSCEQNLNHDAMYWYRQDPGQGLRLIYYSQIVNDFQKGDIAEGYSVSREKKESFPLTVTSAQKNPTAFYLCASSDRGALDEQFFGPGTRLTVL.

This CDR3 is CASSPGPSTSAGGSNEQFF. Here the CDR3 DNA reads TGTGCCAGCAGTCCAGGGCCTTCAACTAGTGCGGGGGGTAGCAATGAGCAGTTCTTC. This chain joins TRBV11-2 and TRBJ2-1; 8 bases fit TRBD2. Germline assignment: CDR1 SGHAT and CDR2 FQNNGV. This CDR3 is 19 amino acids long. The ends lost 6 bases at V and 6 bases at J; junction bases unmatched: 22.

This chain connects TRBV7-6 to TRBJ2-3, with 12 nucleotides matching TRBD1. The CDR3 covers 15 residues. Germline lookup yields CDR1 SGHVS and CDR2 FNYEAQ. V gave up 3 bases and J gave up 5 bases; unmatched junction bases: 3. The CDR3 sequence: CASSLGDRGRDTQYF. The CDR3 nucleotides read TGTGCCAGCAGCTTGGGGGACAGGGGGCGAGATACGCAGTATTTT.

This rearrangement joins TRBV11-1 to TRBJ1-1; TRBD1 matches 9 bases. The V gene's germline CDR1 is SGHAT and CDR2 FQDESV (reference sequence). V lost 4 bases to trimming and J lost 5 bases; unmatched junction nucleotides: 8. CDR3 length equals 15 residues. CDR3 DNA: TGTGCCAGCAGCTCCCAGACAGGGGGTATGACTGAAGCTTTCTTT. Its protein product is CASSSQTGGMTEAFF.

V is TRBV7-2 and J is TRBJ1-4, with 7 positions matching TRBD1. Germline V gene data show CDR1 as SGHTA and CDR2 as FQGNSA. Unmatched junction bases numbered 8, after V lost 0 bases and J lost 4 bases. This CDR3 has 17 amino acids. The CDR3 loop is CASSLAWAQGFNEKLFF. The CDR3 bases are TGTGCCAGCAGCTTAGCTTGGGCACAGGGGTTTAATGAAAAACTGTTTTTT.

CDR3 in DNA: TGCAGCGTTGAAAGACAGGGGGCCGGTGGCTACACCTTC. It yields the protein CSVERQGAGGYTF. The rearrangement uses TRBV29-1 and TRBJ1-2, with 10 positions matching TRBD1. J was trimmed by 7 bases and V by 2 bases; bases with no gene match: 4. The CDR3 covers 13 residues. Germline-derived CDR1 and CDR2 are SQVTM and ANQGSEA.

The chain combines TRBV9 with TRBJ2-7; TRBD1 matches 7 bases. The CDR3 totals 19 residues. Germline CDR1 is SGDLS and CDR2 is YYNGEE. The trim removed 1 base at V and 0 bases at J, leaving 16 bases unmatched. CDR3 in DNA: TGTGCCAGCAGCGTAAGTTGGACTGCCTCAGGACAGGACTCCTACGAGCAGTACTTC. It translates to CASSVSWTASGQDSYEQYF.

The gene calls are TRBV18 and TRBJ1-3; TRBD1 agrees at 8 bases. After removal of 2 bases from V and 0 bases from J, the junction contained 6 bases not matched to a gene. Germline values: CDR1 KGHSH, CDR2 LQKENI. The length of the CDR3 is 17 residues. This CDR3 reads CASSPITGGSSGNTIYF. CDR3 in DNA: TGTGCCAGCTCACCAATTACAGGGGGGTCCTCTGGAAACACCATATATTTT.

The chain has TRBV5-1 and TRBJ1-2; 7 bases line up with TRBD1. Looked up from germline, CDR1 is SGHRS and CDR2 is YFSETQ. This CDR3 has 13 amino acids. J was trimmed by 6 bases and V by 4 bases; bases with no gene match: 6. Here the CDR3 reads CASSVGTEHGYTF. The CDR3 bases are TGCGCCAGCAGCGTGGGGACAGAGCATGGCTACACCTTC.

Remarks on this clone: The junction differs from germline at one of its ends, possibly a read error. The CDR3 region is CASSKDTPYNSPLHF. The CDR3 DNA follows: TGTGCCAGCAGCAAGGACACCCCCTATAATTCACCCCTCCATTTT. The rearrangement joins TRBV9 to TRBJ1-6; tentative D call: TRBD1 (5 bases). The CDR3 has 15 residues. Germline CDR1 reads SGDLS; CDR2 reads YYNGEE.

This clone was detected a few times. The rearrangement links TRBV19 to TRBJ1-5; tentative D call: TRBD1 (5 bases). The CDR3 spans 13 residues. Trimming removed 10 bases at V and 2 bases at J, with 12 bases between. CDR1 is LNHDA and CDR2 is SQIVND in the germline V gene (reference sequence). The CDR3 here is CATEGMGNQPQHF. The CDR3, as DNA: TGTGCCACGGAGGGGATGGGCAATCAGCCCCAGCATTTT.

This chain connects TRBV30 to TRBJ2-7; TRBD2 matches 9 bases. Germline V CDR1 and CDR2: GTSNPN, SVGIG (reference sequence). Germline trimming cut 1 base from V and 5 bases from J; bases unmatched to any gene: 12. CDR3 size: 16 residues. The CDR3 region has the DNA TGTGCCTGGAGTGCTCAAAAGGGACTAGCTTGGCACGAGCAGTACTTC. Translating it yields CAWSAQKGLAWHEQYF. The full variable domain, rest sourced from reference TRBV30 and TRBJ2-7, is SQTIHQWPATLVQPVGSPLSLECTVEGTSNPNLYWYRQAAGRGLQLLFYSVGIGQISSEVPQNLSASRPQDRQFILSSKKLLLSDSGFYLCAWSAQKGLAWHEQYFGPGTRLTVT.

This clone was seen once. This chain connects TRBV9 to TRBJ2-7; D might be TRBD2 (5 bases). The CDR3 totals 14 residues. Trimming took 4 bases from V and 1 from J, leaving 12 bases between them. Germline V gives CDR1 SGDLS, CDR2 YYNGEE. The DNA for the CDR3 is TGTGCCAGCAGCCCCCATGGGGAGTCCTACGAGCAGTACTTC. Residues: CASSPHGESYEQYF.